Listed here are 25 T cell receptor beta chains from one sample, sequenced in a study of CXCR3-negative and CXCR3-positive naive CD8 T cells (dated by TCRdb to 2018 to 2020). The instrument given in TCRdb is NextSeq 550. The Human TCR Profiling Kit (MiLaboratory) was used to make UMI-labeled 5' RACE TRB cDNA libraries. The reads were reprocessed in TCRdb, with one entry per CDR3 protein sequence and no accompanying DNA. The table held for this sample gives tens of thousands of distinct CDR3 sequences. Of the sample, roughly 20% falls within the top ten clones. Sequences were obtained from memory CD8+ T cells from blood. Taken with the paper, the label for cell subset or site translates to: conventional CD8+ memory T cells (TMEM), sorted as controls. Every receptor here comes from a human donor in good health. Some clones in this sample may be carry-over from other donors' samples.

The CDR3 protein is CASSSDRAGEKLFF. The genes are TRBV13 and TRBJ1-4; TCRdb indicates TRBD1, and absent DNA this call remains unverified. Per the germline V gene, CDR1 is PRHDT and CDR2 is FYEKMQ (reference sequence). This CDR3 spans 14 amino acids.

This chain joins TRBV29-1 and TRBJ1-1; the TCRdb D gene call, TRBD1, has no DNA to confirm it. The V gene's germline CDR1 is SQVTM and CDR2 ANQGSEA. The CDR3 is 12 residues long. CDR3: CSAETGLGEAFF.

V gene TRBV7-3 combines with J gene TRBJ2-3; TCRdb indicates TRBD1, and absent DNA this call remains unverified. The CDR3 is 18 amino acids. Germline CDR1 and CDR2: SGHTA and FQGTGA. The CDR3 sequence is CASSLGPDRVTLTDTQYF.

The chain recombines TRBV29-1 with TRBJ2-5. The CDR3 extends over 12 amino acids. From germline, CDR1 is SQVTM and CDR2 ANQGSEA. CDR3 loop: CSVPFTEETQYF.

The chain links TRBV29-1 to TRBJ2-7. The CDR3 sequence is 11 residues long. The V gene's germline CDR1 is SQVTM and CDR2 ANQGSEA. CDR3 in amino acids: CSVDTGYEQYF.

The chain combines TRBV19 with TRBJ2-1; the D gene TCRdb calls, TRBD2, cannot be checked with no DNA. The germline CDR1 and CDR2 sequences are LNHDA and SQIVND (reference sequence). The CDR3 contains 13 residues. The CDR3 sequence is CASSITSGGEQFF.

This chain links TRBV20-1 with TRBJ2-1. Per the germline V gene, CDR1 is DFQATT and CDR2 is SNEGSKA (reference sequence). The CDR3 loop spans 14 amino acids. The CDR3 loop reads CSARDELLNNEQFF.

V is TRBV7-9 and J is TRBJ2-5. This CDR3 region has 13 residues. The germline V gene encodes CDR1 SEHNR and CDR2 FQNEAQ (reference sequence). CDR3 protein: CASSFPEQETQYF.

This rearrangement joins TRBV23-1 to TRBJ2-7; the D gene TCRdb calls, TRBD1, cannot be checked with no DNA. TRBV23-1 is an open reading frame, and its role is uncertain. The CDR3 is 14 amino acids. The CDR3 is CASRGQGTPYEQYF.

The chain uses TRBV19 and TRBJ1-1. Per the germline V gene, CDR1 is LNHDA and CDR2 is SQIVND (reference sequence). This CDR3 is 13 amino acids long. The CDR3: CASSSVVPPEAFF.

The chain uses TRBV6-2 or TRBV6-3 and TRBJ2-1. CDR1 and CDR2 from the germline V gene are MNHEY and SVGEGT. This CDR3 region has 14 residues. The CDR3 sequence: CASSSSLYYNEQFF.

V and J are TRBV20-1 and TRBJ1-1; TCRdb gives TRBD1 as the D gene, but with no DNA this cannot be confirmed. Germline assignment: CDR1 DFQATT and CDR2 SNEGSKA (reference sequence). The CDR3 is made up of 13 amino acids. The CDR3 is CSARPFGGTEAFF.

The CDR3: CSARTGDKRQETQYF. The gene calls are TRBV20-1 and TRBJ2-5; TCRdb proposes TRBD1, but this gene call is untestable without DNA. There are 15 residues in the CDR3. The germline V gene has CDR1 DFQATT and CDR2 SNEGSKA (reference sequence).

J is TRBJ2-1 and V is TRBV28; TCRdb's D call of TRBD1 is untestable without DNA. Per germline, CDR1 MDHEN and CDR2 SYDVKM. CDR3 size: 15 residues. CDR3 loop: CASSLTGGGYNEQFF.

The gene calls are TRBV20-1 and TRBJ2-1; TCRdb indicates TRBD2, and absent DNA this call remains unverified. CDR1 and CDR2 (germline): DFQATT, SNEGSKA (reference sequence). The CDR3 extends over 15 amino acids. CDR3 in amino acids: CSARDLAGGWDEQFF.

The chain couples TRBV29-1 to TRBJ2-1; the D call of TRBD2 rests on TCRdb alone, since no DNA is present to check it. The CDR3 is 14 amino acids. Germline V gene sequence: CDR1 SQVTM, CDR2 ANQGSEA. The CDR3 loop is CSEGLAGSYNEQFF.

The chain joins TRBV4-3 to TRBJ2-1; TCRdb names TRBD2, which stays unverified in the absence of DNA. Germline V gene data show CDR1 as LGHNA and CDR2 as YSLEER. This CDR3 is 16 amino acids long. The CDR3 region is CASSQTTLGTSDEQFF.

The rearrangement joins TRBV6-2 or TRBV6-3 to TRBJ2-5; the D call of TRBD2 rests on TCRdb alone, since no DNA is present to check it. CDR3 length: 14 residues. Looked up from germline, CDR1 is MNHEY and CDR2 is SVGEGT. The CDR3 reads CASSLLAGAETQYF.

The V and J genes are TRBV19 and TRBJ1-5; TCRdb designates TRBD1, a call that cannot be tested without DNA. Germline assignment: CDR1 LNHDA and CDR2 SQIVND (reference sequence). This CDR3 region has 15 residues. This CDR3 reads CASSITQGGNQPQHF.

V usage is TRBV7-2 and J usage is TRBJ2-5; TCRdb's D call, TRBD1, is unchecked because there is no DNA. The CDR3 runs to 15 residues. Germline V lookup: CDR1 SGHTA, CDR2 FQGNSA. The CDR3 reads CATTAPRRSEETQYF.

The rearrangement joins TRBV20-1 to TRBJ1-1. Germline CDR1 is DFQATT and CDR2 is SNEGSKA (reference sequence). This CDR3 is 13 amino acids long. The CDR3 is CSARGGADTEAFF.

The rearrangement links TRBV10-3 to TRBJ2-4; TCRdb reports TRBD2, a call that lacks DNA to check it against. The CDR3 loop spans 16 amino acids. Per the germline V gene, CDR1 is ENHRY and CDR2 is SYGVKD. The CDR3 reads CAISESPRTFQNIQYF.

This chain joins TRBV14 and TRBJ2-2; TCRdb names TRBD1, which stays unverified in the absence of DNA. CDR3 length: 18 amino acids. CDR1 is SGHDN, CDR2 FVKESK, per germline. The CDR3 loop is CASSLWERTGVASGELFF.

The CDR3 loop is CASSYLSGRGADTQYF. The rearrangement uses TRBV6-2 or TRBV6-3 and TRBJ2-3; TCRdb indicates TRBD2, and absent DNA this call remains unverified. Germline lookup yields CDR1 MNHEY and CDR2 SVGEGT. This CDR3 has 16 residues.

The chain recombines TRBV12-3 or TRBV12-4 with TRBJ2-5. The CDR3 sequence is 14 residues long. The CDR3 region is CASSLTLVLQTQYF.